These 4 T cell receptor beta chains were sequenced from one sample in a study of cytomegalovirus exposure and HLA in healthy donors. Primers: 60 Vbeta forward and 13 Jbeta reverse. Clones were read by immunoSEQ multiplex PCR, and TCRdb kept only the in-frame ones, dropping some. Here the sample spans about 65,000 clones, more than 75% being singletons. The sequenced sample was PBMCs. The receptors here all came from a girl aged 10 to 17 in good health and CMV-seropositive.

This clone has a handful of counts. This sequence joins TRBV6-5 and TRBJ1-1, with D possibly matching TRBD1 (6 bases). Germline lookup yields CDR1 MNHEY and CDR2 SVGAGI. V lost 7 bases and J 4 bases, leaving 19 bases between the germline ends. This CDR3 has 15 amino acids. CDR3 amino acids: CASNKITGRVTEAFF. Written as DNA, the CDR3 is TGTGCCAGCAACAAGATTACAGGGAGAGTCACTGAAGCTTTCTTT.

This clone was counted a few times. The chain uses TRBV2 and TRBJ1-4; 7 bases match TRBD1. The germline V gene encodes CDR1 SNHLY and CDR2 FYNNEI. The CDR3 is 15 residues long. The V segment lost 4 bases and the J segment 8 bases; nucleotides outside the gene matches: 10. Here the CDR3 DNA reads TGTGCCAGCAGTGTGGACAGGCCTAACCTCGAAAAACTGTTTTTT. Its protein is CASSVDRPNLEKLFF.

The chain's CDR3 is CAISDGTIDSGANVLTF. The CDR3 nucleotides are TGTGCCATCAGTGACGGGACTATCGACTCTGGGGCCAACGTCCTGACTTTC. The chain is built from TRBV10-3 and TRBJ2-6, with TRBD2 matching 7 bases. Trimming removed 3 bases from V and 0 bases from J; junction bases left unmatched: 5. Germline CDR1 is ENHRY and CDR2 is SYGVKD. There are 17 residues in the CDR3.

This clone was counted between two and nine times. This chain connects TRBV6-6 to TRBJ1-5, with a tentative D call TRBD1 (5 bases). V gave up 7 bases and J gave up 1 base, with 14 bases separating them. This CDR3 comprises 15 residues. Germline assignment: CDR1 MNHNY and CDR2 SVGAGI (reference sequence). CDR3 in DNA: TGTGCCAGCACCAAAGGGGAAGGGAGCAATCAGCCCCAGCATTTT. As protein: CASTKGEGSNQPQHF.